The source of this T cell receptor beta chain is a study of cytomegalovirus exposure and HLA in healthy donors. The germline CDR1 and CDR2 sequences are GTSNPN and SVGIG (reference sequence). Trimming removed 4 bases from V and 7 bases from J, with 20 bases in between. The CDR3 spans 15 residues. As concerns this clone: What it binds is unknown.

Clones were sequenced by immunoSEQ multiplex PCR, and TCRdb holds only the in-frame ones, with some missing. Found here are roughly 240,000 clones, approximately 87% of them singletons; the top ten hold 2.6%. Study-wide results and caveats: According to a subsequent analysis, TCR clusters identified in the first cohort showed a tendency to co-occur across the 120 or so validation repertoires.

This sequence joins TRBV30 and TRBJ1-5, with a possible D match to TRBD1 (5 bases). Sequenced: PBMCs. The receptor was isolated from a man aged 18 to 30 in good health and CMV-seronegative. The CDR3 loop reads CAWKSRDGGGQPQHF. The CDR3 bases are TGTGCCTGGAAGTCGCGGGACGGAGGAGGCCAGCCCCAGCATTTT.